The source of this T cell receptor beta chain is a study of tumor and adjacent non-tumor tissue in lung cancer. In the study overall: The patients, roughly 9 men and five or six women, were roughly 31 to 80 with stage I to III disease.

No cell sorting was done before RNA was extracted from the tissue. More than 3 cm separated this lung sample from the edge of the tumor. Note on this clonotype: Its antigen remains unknown. One end of the junction is discordant with germline, which a read error may explain.

Study-level results: Tumor TCR diversity, when higher, was linked to shorter survival. In normal lung, the top 100 clones were significantly more dominant than in tumor.

Three rounds of nested PCR, following a modified ARM-PCR protocol, produced the TCRbeta library. TCRdb fed the multiplex PCR reads into MiXCR, producing one record per CDR3 protein. Of approximately 120,000 distinct CDR3 sequences detected, 60% to 80% appear once; the ten largest clones hold around 19%. The receptor was isolated from a man in his fifties or sixties with non-small cell lung cancer. The sample comprised distant non-tumor lung tissue.

CDR3: CACRPWTGGQPLHF. CDR3 nucleotides: TGTGCCTGCAGGCCCTGGACAGGGGGCCAACCCCTCCACTTT. The V gene is TRBV6-5, the J gene TRBJ1-6, with TRBD1 matching over 11 bases. Germline V gene data show CDR1 as MNHEY and CDR2 as SVGAGI. The CDR3 spans 14 residues.